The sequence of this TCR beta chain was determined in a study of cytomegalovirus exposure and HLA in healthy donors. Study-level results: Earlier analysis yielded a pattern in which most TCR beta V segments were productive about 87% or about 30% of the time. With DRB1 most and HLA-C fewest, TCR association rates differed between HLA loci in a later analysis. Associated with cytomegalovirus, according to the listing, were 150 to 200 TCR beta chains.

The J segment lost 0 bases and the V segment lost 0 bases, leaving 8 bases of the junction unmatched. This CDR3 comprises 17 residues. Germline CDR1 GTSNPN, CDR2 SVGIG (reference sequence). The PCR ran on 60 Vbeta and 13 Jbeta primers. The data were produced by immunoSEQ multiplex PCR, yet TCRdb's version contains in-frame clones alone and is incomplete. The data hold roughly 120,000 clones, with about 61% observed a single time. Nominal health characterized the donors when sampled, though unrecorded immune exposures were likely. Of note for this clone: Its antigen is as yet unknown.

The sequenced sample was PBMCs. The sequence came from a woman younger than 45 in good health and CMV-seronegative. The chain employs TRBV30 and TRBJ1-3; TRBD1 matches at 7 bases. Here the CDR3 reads CAWSVRAGGNSGNTIYF. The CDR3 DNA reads TGTGCCTGGAGTGTCAGGGCAGGGGGGAACTCTGGAAACACCATATATTTT.